This is a list of T cell receptor beta chains from one sample in a study of CD8 T cells in ankylosing spondylitis. TCRdb reprocessed the 5' RACE reads with MiXCR, giving one entry per CDR3 protein. The table records around 120,000 distinct CDR3 sequences, about a tenth of them present only once. Sequencing input: blood, either unsorted or a sorted T cell fraction (not recorded which). The receptors stem from a male donor with ankylosing spondylitis or in good health (not recorded which). The CDR3 runs from the conserved cysteine through the conserved F or W. The D gene is left open where the match is weak. Clone size, where shown, is once, few, many, or a class for clones that have expanded.

CASSLVAGNNEQFF	TGTGCCAGCAGCTTAGTGGCTGGGAACAATGAGCAGTTCTTC	TRBV11-2	TRBJ2-1	many	-
CASSRNGQGDSPLHF	TGTGCCAGCTCACGAAACGGACAGGGGGATTCACCCCTCCACTTT	TRBV7-2	TRBJ1-6	many	TRBD1
CASSLGDRSRETQYF	TGTGCCAGCAGCTTGGGCGACAGGTCCCGGGAGACCCAGTACTTC	TRBV5-6	TRBJ2-5	few	-
CASSFRRAGGSEQYF	TGCGCCAGCAGCTTTCGGAGAGCGGGAGGAAGCGAGCAGTACTTC	TRBV4-3	TRBJ2-7	few	TRBD2
CSARGDRGRDEQFF	TGCAGTGCTAGAGGGGACAGGGGGCGAGATGAGCAGTTCTTC	TRBV20-1	TRBJ2-1	few	TRBD1
CASSPTISGTDNEQFF	TGTGCCAGCAGCCCGACCATTTCCGGGACAGATAATGAGCAGTTCTTC	TRBV12-3/TRBV12-4	TRBJ2-1	many	TRBD1
CSARADRAVREKLFF	TGCAGTGCTAGGGCCGACAGGGCGGTTCGTGAAAAACTGTTTTTT	TRBV20-1	TRBJ1-4	-	TRBD1
CASYPGGRVPQETQYF	TGTGCCAGCTATCCAGGGGGTCGTGTGCCACAAGAGACCCAGTACTTC	TRBV6-1	TRBJ2-5	many	TRBD1
CASSFASFYEQYF	TGTGCCAGCAGCTTTGCAAGTTTCTACGAGCAGTACTTC	TRBV7-9	TRBJ2-7	many	-
CASSLEGGEFGEQYF	TGTGCCAGCAGCTTGGAGGGAGGGGAGTTCGGGGAGCAGTACTTC	TRBV12-3/TRBV12-4	TRBJ2-7	-	TRBD2
CASSVHSGLANTGELFF	TGTGCCAGCAGTGTGCATTCAGGACTAGCGAACACCGGGGAGCTGTTTTTT	TRBV12-3/TRBV12-4	TRBJ2-2	-	TRBD2
CASSLGTFRDTLSGANVLTF	TGTGCCAGCAGCTTAGGGACCTTCCGGGACACACTCTCTGGGGCCAACGTCCTGACTTTC	TRBV11-2	TRBJ2-6	-	-
CVSDNGNEQFF	TGTGTGTCGGACAATGGTAATGAGCAGTTCTTC	TRBV12-3/TRBV12-4	TRBJ2-1	many	-
CASSQGQSNSPLHF	TGCGCCAGCAGCCAAGGGCAAAGCAATTCACCCCTCCACTTT	TRBV4-1	TRBJ1-6	many	-
CASSGGTGENEQFF	TGTGCCAGCAGTGGAGGGACAGGGGAGAATGAGCAGTTCTTC	TRBV5-5	TRBJ2-1	many	TRBD1
CSASSTTSGAYNEQFF	TGCAGTGCTTCATCTACGACTAGCGGGGCATACAATGAGCAGTTCTTC	TRBV20-1	TRBJ2-1	few	TRBD2
CASSLDMAGEKLFF	TGTGCCAGCAGTTTGGACATGGCGGGCGAAAAACTGTTTTTT	TRBV27	TRBJ1-4	many	-
CATSDDVDRGAYNSPLHF	TGTGCCACCAGTGATGATGTTGACAGGGGAGCCTATAATTCACCCCTCCACTTT	TRBV24-1	TRBJ1-6	few	TRBD1
CSARDARAGEAQPQHF	TGCAGTGCTAGAGATGCAAGGGCAGGGGAGGCCCAGCCCCAGCATTTT	TRBV20-1	TRBJ1-5	-	-
CASSPTGTSGYNEQFF	TGTGCCAGCAGCCCCACCGGGACTAGCGGATACAATGAGCAGTTCTTC	TRBV12-3/TRBV12-4	TRBJ2-1	many	TRBD2